This paragraph covers one T cell receptor beta chain sequence. In the authors' methods: Reference gene primer amplification yielded estimated nucleated cell counts. Here immunoSEQ multiplex PCR was the method, and the copy in TCRdb shows in-frame clones only, minus some. Clone size and the V and J calls come from that table; the DNA yielded D and trimming. The table shows approximately 46,000 clones, with 86% occurring only once. Between the trimmed V and J ends, which lost 5 bases and 8 bases, there was a span of 16 bases. Germline-derived CDR1 and CDR2 are SGHAT and FQNNGV. CDR3 size: 14 residues. The sample belongs to a study of blood T cell repertoires in COVID-19. Study at large: Sources were T cells, B-cell-depleted T cells, or PBMCs; the material itself was cDNA or gDNA.

This clonotype originated in a man aged 60-69 years with active or convalescent COVID-19. The specimen was peripheral blood. The rearrangement joins TRBV11-2 to TRBJ2-4, with D tentatively TRBD2 (6 bases). The CDR3 DNA sequence: TGTGCCAGCAGCCCCGGGAATGGGGAGGACATTCAGTACTTC. Translation gives CASSPGNGEDIQYF.